The T cell receptor (beta chain) described here comes from a study of T-cell reconstitution after alpha-beta-depleted transplantation in children. Preparation of the TCRbeta library involved a method that used unique molecular identifiers. In TCRdb, the PCR reads were re-called with MiXCR into one record per CDR3 protein. The sample lists about 460,000 distinct CDR3 sequences, around 13% occurring once. This CDR3 is built from 16 residues. CDR1 is SEHNR and CDR2 is FQNEAQ in the germline V gene (reference sequence). V shed 1 base, J shed 3 bases, and the junction held 6 bases outside the gene matches.

The rearrangement links TRBV7-9 to TRBJ2-3; TRBD2 matches 8 bases. The specimen comprised PBMCs from the stem cell graft donor, sampled from the stem cell graft. The source is a human donor who donated a stem cell graft to a child with combined immunodeficiency. The CDR3 coding sequence is TGTGCCAGCAGCTTAGAAAGCGGGGGAGGAACAGATACGCAGTATTTT. As protein: CASSLESGGGTDTQYF.